This T cell receptor beta chain came from a study of shared clonotypes between healthy human individuals. Study results and caveats: Researchers found naive subsets generally carried larger estimated richness than memory subsets. For naive CD4 cells, roughly 5.5% of clonotypes were shared across a handful of donors.

TCRdb's table, derived via immunoSEQ multiplex PCR, lists solely in-frame clones and lacks some. The sample records about a million clones, around four fifths being singletons. As for this clone: Its antigen is not known.

Recent vaccinations or acute infections were absent in the healthy HIV-negative adult donors. The V gene lost 4 bases and the J gene lost 5 bases, with 14 bases spanning the gap. Germline V CDR1 and CDR2: SQVTM, ANQGSEA. This CDR3 has 14 residues. J is TRBJ2-2 and V is TRBV29-1; D is perhaps TRBD1 or TRBD2 (5 bases each). The TCR sequence derives from a young man in good health. Source material: memory CD4+ T cells sorted from blood. Subset denoted: CD45RA-negative fraction. CDR3 sequence: CSVGRQGGTGELFF. As DNA, the CDR3 is TGCAGCGTTGGTCGTCAGGGCGGGACCGGGGAGCTGTTTTTT.